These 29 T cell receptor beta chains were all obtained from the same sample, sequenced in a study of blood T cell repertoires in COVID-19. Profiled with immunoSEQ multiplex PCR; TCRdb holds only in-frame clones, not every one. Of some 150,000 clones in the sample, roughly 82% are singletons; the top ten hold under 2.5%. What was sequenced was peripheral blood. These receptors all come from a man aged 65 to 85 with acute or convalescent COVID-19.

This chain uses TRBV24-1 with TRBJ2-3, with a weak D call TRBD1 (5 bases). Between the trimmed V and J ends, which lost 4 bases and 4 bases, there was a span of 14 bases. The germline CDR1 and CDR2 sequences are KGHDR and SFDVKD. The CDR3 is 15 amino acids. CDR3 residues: CATSEVGLGADTQYF. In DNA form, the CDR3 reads TGTGCCACCAGTGAGGTGGGGCTTGGGGCAGATACGCAGTATTTT.

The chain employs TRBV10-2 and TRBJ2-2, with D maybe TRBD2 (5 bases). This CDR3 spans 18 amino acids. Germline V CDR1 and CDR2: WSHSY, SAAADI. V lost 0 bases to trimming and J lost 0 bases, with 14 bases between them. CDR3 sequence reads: CASSESNPKAANTGELFF. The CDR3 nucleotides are TGCGCCAGCAGTGAGTCGAATCCTAAAGCGGCGAACACCGGGGAGCTGTTTTTT.

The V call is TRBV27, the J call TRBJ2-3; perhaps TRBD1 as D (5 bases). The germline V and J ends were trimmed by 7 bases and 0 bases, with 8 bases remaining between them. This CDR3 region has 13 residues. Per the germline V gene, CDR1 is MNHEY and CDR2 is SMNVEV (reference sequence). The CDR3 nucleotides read TGTGCCAGCACACGACAGAGCACAGATACGCAGTATTTT. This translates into CASTRQSTDTQYF.

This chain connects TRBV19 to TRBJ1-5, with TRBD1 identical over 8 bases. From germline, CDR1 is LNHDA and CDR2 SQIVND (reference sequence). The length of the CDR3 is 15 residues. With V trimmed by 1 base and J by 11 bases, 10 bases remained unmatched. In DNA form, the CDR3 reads TGTGCCAGTAGTATAGGGGACAGGAGAGGTAGGACCCAGCATTTT. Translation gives CASSIGDRRGRTQHF.

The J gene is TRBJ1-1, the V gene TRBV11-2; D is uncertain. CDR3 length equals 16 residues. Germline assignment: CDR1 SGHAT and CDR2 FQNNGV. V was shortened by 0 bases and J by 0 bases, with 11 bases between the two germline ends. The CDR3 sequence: CASSLDSSSVNTEAFF. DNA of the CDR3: TGTGCCAGCAGCTTAGATAGCAGCTCGGTGAACACTGAAGCTTTCTTT.

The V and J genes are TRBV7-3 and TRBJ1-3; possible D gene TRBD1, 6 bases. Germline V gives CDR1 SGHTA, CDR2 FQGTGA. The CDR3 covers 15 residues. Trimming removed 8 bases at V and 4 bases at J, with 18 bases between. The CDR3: CASSRGGGNGNTIYF. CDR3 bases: TGTGCCAGCTCCCGGGGGGGCGGGAACGGAAACACCATATATTTT.

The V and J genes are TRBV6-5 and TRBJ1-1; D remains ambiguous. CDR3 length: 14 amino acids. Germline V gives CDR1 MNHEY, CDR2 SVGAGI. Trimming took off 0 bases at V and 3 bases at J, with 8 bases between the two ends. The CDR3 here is CASSYSRGHTEAFF. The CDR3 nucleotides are TGTGCCAGCAGTTACTCGCGGGGTCACACTGAAGCTTTCTTT.

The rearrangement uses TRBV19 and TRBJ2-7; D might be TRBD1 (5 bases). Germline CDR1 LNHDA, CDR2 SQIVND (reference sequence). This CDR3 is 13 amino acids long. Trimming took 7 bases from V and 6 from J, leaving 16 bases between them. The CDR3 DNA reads TGTGCCAGTAACCAACAGCAGGGCGGCGAGCAGTACTTC. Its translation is CASNQQQGGEQYF.

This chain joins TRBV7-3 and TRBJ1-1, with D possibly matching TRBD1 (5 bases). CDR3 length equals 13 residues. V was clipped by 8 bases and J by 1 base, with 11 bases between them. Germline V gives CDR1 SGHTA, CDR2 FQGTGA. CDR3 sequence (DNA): TGTGCCAGCCTGGAGGGACCGAACACTGAAGCTTTCTTT. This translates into CASLEGPNTEAFF.

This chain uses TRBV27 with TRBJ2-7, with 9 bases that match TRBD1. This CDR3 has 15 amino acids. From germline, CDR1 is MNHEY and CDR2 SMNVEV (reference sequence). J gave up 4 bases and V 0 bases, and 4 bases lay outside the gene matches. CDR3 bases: TGTGCCAGCAGTTTATCGGGACAGGGTAGGTACGAGCAGTACTTC. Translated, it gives CASSLSGQGRYEQYF.

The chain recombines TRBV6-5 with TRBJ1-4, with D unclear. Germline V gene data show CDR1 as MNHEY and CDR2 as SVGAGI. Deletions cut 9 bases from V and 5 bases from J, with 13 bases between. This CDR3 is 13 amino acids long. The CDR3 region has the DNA TGTGCCAGTGAGGACCGGGGAAATGAAAAACTGTTTTTT. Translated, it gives CASEDRGNEKLFF.

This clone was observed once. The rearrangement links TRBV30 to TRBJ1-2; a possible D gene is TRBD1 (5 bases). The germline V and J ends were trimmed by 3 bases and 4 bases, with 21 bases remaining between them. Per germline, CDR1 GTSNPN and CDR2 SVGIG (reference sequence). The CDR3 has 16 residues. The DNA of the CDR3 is TGTGCCTGGAGGGAAAATCGGGGGGGGTCGGGCTATGGCTACACCTTC. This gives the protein CAWRENRGGSGYGYTF.

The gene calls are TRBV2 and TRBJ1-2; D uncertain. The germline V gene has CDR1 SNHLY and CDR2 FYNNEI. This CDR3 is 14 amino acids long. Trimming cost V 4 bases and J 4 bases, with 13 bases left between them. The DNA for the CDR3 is TGTGCCAGCAGTGTGGTCAGCGGAGGCTATGGCTACACCTTC. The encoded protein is CASSVVSGGYGYTF. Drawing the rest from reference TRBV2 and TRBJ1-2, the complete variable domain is EPEVTQTPSHQVTQMGQEVILRCVPISNHLYFYWYRQILGQKVEFLVSFYNNEISEKSEIFDDQFSVERPDGSNFTLKIRSTKLEDSAMYFCASSVVSGGYGYTFGSGTRLTVV.

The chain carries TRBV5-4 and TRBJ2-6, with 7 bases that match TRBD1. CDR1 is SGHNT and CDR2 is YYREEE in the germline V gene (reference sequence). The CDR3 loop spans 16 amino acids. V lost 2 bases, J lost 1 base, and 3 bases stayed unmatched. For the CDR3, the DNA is TGTGCCAGCAGCTTTCGGACAGGTTCTGGGGCCAACGTCCTGACTTTC. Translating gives CASSFRTGSGANVLTF.

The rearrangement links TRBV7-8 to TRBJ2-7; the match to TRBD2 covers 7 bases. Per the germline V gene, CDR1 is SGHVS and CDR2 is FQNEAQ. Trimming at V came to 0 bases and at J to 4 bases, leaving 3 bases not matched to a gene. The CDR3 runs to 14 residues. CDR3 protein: CASSLAGGSYEQYF. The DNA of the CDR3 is TGTGCCAGCAGCTTAGCCGGCGGGAGTTACGAGCAGTACTTC.

This CDR3 is CASSNGQLGYEKLFF. The CDR3 DNA follows: TGTGCCAGCAGCAATGGACAGCTAGGGTATGAAAAACTGTTTTTT. The V gene is TRBV4-2, the J gene TRBJ1-4; possibly TRBD1 for D (6 bases). Trimming took off 5 bases at V and 6 bases at J, with 16 bases between the two ends. The CDR3 has 15 residues. Looked up from germline, CDR1 is LGHNA and CDR2 is YNFKEQ.

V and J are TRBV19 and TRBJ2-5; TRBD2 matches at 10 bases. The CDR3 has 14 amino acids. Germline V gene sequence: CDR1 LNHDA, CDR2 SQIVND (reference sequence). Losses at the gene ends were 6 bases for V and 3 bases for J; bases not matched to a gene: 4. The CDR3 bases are TGTGCCAGTAGCCGGACTAGCGGTAAAGAGACCCAGTACTTC. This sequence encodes CASSRTSGKETQYF.

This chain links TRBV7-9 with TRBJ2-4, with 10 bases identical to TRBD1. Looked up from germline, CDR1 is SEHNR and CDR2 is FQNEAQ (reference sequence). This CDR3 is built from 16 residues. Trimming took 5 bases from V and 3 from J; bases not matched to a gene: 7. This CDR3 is CASSPRTGGVKNIQYF. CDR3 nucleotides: TGTGCCAGCAGCCCGCGGACAGGGGGAGTCAAAAACATTCAGTACTTC.

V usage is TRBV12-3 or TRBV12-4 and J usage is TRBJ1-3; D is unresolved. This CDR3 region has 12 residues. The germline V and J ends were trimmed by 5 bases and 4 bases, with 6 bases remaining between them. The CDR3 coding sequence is TGTGCCAGCAGTCTACAGGGAAACACCATATATTTT. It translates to CASSLQGNTIYF.

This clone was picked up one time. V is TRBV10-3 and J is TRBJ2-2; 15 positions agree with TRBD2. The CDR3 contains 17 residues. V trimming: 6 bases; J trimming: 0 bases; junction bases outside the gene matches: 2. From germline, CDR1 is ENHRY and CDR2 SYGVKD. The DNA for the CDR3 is TGTGCCATCAGCGGGACTAGCGGGGGGTCGAACACCGGGGAGCTGTTTTTT. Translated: CAISGTSGGSNTGELFF.

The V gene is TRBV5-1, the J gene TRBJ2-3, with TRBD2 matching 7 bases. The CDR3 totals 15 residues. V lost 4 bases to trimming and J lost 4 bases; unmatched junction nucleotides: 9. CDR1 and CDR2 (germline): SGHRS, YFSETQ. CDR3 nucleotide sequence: TGCGCCAGCAGCGTGAACGGGGCGGGAGCAGATACGCAGTATTTT. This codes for CASSVNGAGADTQYF.

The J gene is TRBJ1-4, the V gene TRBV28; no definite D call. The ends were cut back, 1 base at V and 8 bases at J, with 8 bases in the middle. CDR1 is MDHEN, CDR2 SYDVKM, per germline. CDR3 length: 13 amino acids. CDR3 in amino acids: CASSLYVREKLFF. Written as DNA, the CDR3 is TGTGCCAGCAGTTTATATGTACGGGAAAAACTGTTTTTT.

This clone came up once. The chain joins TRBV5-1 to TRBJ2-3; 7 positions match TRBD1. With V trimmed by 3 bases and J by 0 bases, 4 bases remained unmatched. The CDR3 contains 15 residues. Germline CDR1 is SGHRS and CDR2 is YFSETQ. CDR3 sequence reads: CASSSNRGSTDTQYF. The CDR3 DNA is TGCGCCAGCAGCTCAAACAGGGGTAGCACAGATACGCAGTATTTT.

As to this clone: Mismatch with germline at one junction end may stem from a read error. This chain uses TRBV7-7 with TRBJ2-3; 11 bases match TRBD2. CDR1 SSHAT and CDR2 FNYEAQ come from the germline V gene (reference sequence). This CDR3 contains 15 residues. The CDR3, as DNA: TGTGCTAGCAGCCCCCTAGCGGGGGGCCCAGATACGCAGTATTTT. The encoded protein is CASSPLAGGPDTQYF.

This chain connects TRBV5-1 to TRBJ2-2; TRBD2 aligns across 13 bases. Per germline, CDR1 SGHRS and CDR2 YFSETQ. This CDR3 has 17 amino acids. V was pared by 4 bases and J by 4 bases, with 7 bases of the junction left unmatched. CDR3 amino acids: CASSTTGLAGVTGELFF. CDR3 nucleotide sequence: TGCGCCAGCAGCACGACCGGACTAGCGGGAGTCACCGGGGAGCTGTTTTTT.

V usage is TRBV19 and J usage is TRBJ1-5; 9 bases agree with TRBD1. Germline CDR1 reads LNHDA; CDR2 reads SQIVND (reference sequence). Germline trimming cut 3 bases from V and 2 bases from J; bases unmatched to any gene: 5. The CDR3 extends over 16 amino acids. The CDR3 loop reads CASSISRTGGNQPQHF. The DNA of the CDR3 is TGTGCCAGTAGTATTAGCCGGACAGGGGGCAATCAGCCCCAGCATTTT.

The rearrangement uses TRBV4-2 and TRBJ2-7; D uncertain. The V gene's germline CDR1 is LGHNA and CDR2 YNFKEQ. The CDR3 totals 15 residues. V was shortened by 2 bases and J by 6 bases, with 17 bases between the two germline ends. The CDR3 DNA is TGTGCCAGCAGCCAAAGATATGGAGATAGCCCCGAGCAGTACTTC. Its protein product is CASSQRYGDSPEQYF.

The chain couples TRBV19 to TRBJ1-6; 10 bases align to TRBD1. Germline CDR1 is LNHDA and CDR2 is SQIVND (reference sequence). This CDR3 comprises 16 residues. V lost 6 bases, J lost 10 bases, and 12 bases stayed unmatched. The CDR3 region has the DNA TGTGCCAGTAGCCCAAATGACAGGGGGCTTGGATCACCCCTCCACTTT. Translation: CASSPNDRGLGSPLHF.

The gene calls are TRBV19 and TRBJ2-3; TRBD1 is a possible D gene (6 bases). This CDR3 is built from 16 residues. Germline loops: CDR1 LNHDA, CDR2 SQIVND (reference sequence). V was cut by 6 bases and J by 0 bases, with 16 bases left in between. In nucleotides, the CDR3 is TGTGCCAGTAGGCCCGGGACAACCACTAGCACAGATACGCAGTATTTT. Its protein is CASRPGTTTSTDTQYF. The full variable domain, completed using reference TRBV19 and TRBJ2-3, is DGGITQSPKYLFRKEGQNVTLSCEQNLNHDAMYWYRQDPGQGLRLIYYSQIVNDFQKGDIAEGYSVSREKKESFPLTVTSAQKNPTAFYLCASRPGTTTSTDTQYFGPGTRLTVL.